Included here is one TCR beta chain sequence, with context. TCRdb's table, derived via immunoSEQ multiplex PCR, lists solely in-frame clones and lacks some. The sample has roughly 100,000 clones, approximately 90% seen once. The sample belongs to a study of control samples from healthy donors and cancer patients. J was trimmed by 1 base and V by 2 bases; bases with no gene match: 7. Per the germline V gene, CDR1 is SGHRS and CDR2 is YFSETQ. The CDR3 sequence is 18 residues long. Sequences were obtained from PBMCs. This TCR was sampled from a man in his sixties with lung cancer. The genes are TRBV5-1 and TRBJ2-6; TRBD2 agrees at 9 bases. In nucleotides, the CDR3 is TGCGCCAGCAGCTTTTATCCAGCGGGGGGATCTGGGGCCAACGTCCTGACTTTC. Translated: CASSFYPAGGSGANVLTF.